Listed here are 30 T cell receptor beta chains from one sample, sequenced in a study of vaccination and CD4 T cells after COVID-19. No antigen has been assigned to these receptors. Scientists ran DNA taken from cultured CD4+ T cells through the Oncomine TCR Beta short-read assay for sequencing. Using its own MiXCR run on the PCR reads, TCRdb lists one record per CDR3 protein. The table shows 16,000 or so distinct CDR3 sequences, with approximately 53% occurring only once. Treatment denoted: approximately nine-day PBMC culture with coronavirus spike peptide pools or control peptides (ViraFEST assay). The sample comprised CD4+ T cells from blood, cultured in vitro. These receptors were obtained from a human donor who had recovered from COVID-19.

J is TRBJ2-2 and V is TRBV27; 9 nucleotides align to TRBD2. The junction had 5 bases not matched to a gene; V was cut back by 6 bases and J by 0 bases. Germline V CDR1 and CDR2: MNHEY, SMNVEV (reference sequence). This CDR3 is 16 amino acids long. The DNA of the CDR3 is TGTGCCAGCAGCCGCGGGGGGGGAACGAACACCGGGGAGCTGTTTTTT. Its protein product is CASSRGGGTNTGELFF.

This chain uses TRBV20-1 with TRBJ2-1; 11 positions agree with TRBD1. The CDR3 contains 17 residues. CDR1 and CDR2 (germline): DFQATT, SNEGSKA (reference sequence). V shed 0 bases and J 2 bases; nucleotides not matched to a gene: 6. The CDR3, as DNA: TGCAGTGCTAGAGACCCGGGGACAGGGGGACCCTACAATGAGCAGTTCTTC. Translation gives CSARDPGTGGPYNEQFF.

The CDR3 loop reads CASSQVTSGAKRGDTQYF. The DNA of the CDR3 is TGTGCCAGCAGCCAAGTCACTAGCGGGGCTAAAAGGGGAGATACGCAGTATTTT. The chain combines TRBV4-2 with TRBJ2-3, with TRBD2 identical over 10 bases. This CDR3 comprises 18 residues. V lost 1 base, J lost 5 bases, and 12 bases stayed unmatched. CDR1 and CDR2 from the germline V gene are LGHNA and YNFKEQ.

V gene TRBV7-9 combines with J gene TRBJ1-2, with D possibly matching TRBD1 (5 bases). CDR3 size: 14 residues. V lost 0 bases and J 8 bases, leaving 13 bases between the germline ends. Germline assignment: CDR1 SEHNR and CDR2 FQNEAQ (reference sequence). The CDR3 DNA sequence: TGTGCCAGCAGCTTAGCAGGGGACGCAGGAGGCTACACCTTC. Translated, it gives CASSLAGDAGGYTF.

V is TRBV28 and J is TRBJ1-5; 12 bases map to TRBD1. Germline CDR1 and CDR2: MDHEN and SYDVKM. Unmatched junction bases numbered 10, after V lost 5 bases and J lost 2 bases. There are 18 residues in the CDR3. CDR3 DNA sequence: TGTGCCAGCAGTGAGCCGGGACAGGGGGCATCAGGCAATCAGCCCCAGCATTTT. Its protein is CASSEPGQGASGNQPQHF.

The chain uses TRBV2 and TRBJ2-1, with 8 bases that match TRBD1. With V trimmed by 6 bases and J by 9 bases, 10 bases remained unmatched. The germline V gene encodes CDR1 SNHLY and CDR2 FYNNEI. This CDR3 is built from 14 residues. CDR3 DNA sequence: TGTGCCAGCAGCCGACAGGGGTCGGTGAGTGAGCAGTTCTTC. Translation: CASSRQGSVSEQFF.

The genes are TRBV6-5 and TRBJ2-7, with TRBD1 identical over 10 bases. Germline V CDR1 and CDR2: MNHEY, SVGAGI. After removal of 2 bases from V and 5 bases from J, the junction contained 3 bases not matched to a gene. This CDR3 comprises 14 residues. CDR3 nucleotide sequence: TGTGCCAGCAGTTACGGACAGGGGGTCCACGAGCAGTACTTC. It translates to CASSYGQGVHEQYF.

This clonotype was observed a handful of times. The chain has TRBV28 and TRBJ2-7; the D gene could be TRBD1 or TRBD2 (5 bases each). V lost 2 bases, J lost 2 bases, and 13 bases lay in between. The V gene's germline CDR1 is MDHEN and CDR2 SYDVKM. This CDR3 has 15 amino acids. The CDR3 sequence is CASSLLGTGPYEQYF. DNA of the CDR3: TGTGCCAGCAGTTTACTTGGGACGGGCCCCTACGAGCAGTACTTC.

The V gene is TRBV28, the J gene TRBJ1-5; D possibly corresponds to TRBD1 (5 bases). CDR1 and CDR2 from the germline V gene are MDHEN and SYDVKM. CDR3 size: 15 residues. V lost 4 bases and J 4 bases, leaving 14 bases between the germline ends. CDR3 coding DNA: TGTGCCAGCAGTTCTACCAGGACAACTAATCAGCCCCAGCATTTT. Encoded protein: CASSSTRTTNQPQHF.

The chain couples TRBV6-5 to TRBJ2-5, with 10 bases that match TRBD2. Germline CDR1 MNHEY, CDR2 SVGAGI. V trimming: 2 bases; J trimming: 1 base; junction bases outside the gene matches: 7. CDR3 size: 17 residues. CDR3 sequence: CASSYTSTSGFQETQYF. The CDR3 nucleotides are TGTGCCAGCAGTTACACCTCGACTAGCGGGTTCCAAGAGACCCAGTACTTC.

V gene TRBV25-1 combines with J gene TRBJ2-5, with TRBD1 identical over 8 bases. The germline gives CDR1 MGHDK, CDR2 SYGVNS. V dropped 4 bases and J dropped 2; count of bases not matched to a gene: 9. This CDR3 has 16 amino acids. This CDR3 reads CASSASTGVWQETQYF. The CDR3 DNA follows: TGTGCCAGCAGTGCCTCGACAGGGGTATGGCAAGAGACCCAGTACTTC.

CDR3 loop: CASSGDRANYGYTF. CDR3 nucleotides: TGTGCCAGCTCCGGGGACAGAGCTAACTATGGCTACACCTTC. This rearrangement joins TRBV18 to TRBJ1-2; TRBD1 matches 7 bases. The CDR3 runs 14 residues. Germline assignment: CDR1 KGHSH and CDR2 LQKENI. The J segment lost 0 bases and the V segment lost 6 bases, leaving 4 bases of the junction unmatched.

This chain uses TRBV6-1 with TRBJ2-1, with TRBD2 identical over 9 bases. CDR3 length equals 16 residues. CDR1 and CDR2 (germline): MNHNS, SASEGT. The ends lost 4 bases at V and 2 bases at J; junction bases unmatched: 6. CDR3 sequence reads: CASSGISGGTYNEQFF. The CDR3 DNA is TGTGCCAGCAGTGGAATTAGCGGGGGAACCTACAATGAGCAGTTCTTC.

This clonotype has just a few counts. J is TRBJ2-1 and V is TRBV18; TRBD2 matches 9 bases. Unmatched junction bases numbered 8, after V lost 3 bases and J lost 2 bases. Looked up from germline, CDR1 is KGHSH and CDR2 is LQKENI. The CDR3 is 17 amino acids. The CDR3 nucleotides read TGTGCCAGCTCACCGGTGGTAGCGGGGGCAACCTACAATGAGCAGTTCTTC. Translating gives CASSPVVAGATYNEQFF.

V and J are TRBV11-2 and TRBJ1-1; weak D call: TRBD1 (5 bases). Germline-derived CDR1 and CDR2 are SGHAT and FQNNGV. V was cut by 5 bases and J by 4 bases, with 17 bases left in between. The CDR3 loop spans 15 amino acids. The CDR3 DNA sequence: TGTGCCAGCAGCCCCCCCTGGGGGGAGGTCACTGAAGCTTTCTTT. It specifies CASSPPWGEVTEAFF.

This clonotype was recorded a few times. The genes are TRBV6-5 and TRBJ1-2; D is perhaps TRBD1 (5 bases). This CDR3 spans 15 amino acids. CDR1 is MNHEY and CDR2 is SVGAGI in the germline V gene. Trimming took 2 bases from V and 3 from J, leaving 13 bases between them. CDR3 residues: CASSYIFREHYGYTF. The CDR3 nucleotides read TGTGCCAGCAGTTACATCTTCAGGGAGCACTATGGCTACACCTTC.

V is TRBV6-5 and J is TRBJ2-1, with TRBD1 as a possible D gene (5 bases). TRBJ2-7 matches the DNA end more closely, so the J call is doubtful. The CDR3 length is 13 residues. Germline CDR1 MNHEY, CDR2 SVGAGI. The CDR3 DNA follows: TGTGCCAGCAGTTACAGGGCAGGGCGCGAGCAGTACTTC. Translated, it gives CASSYRAGREQYF.

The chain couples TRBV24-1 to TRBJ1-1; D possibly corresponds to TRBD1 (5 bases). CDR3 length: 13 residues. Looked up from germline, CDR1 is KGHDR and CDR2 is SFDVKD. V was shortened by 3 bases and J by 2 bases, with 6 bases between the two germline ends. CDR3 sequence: CATSDRGNTEAFF. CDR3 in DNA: TGTGCCACCAGTGATAGGGGAAACACTGAAGCTTTCTTT.

CDR3 amino acids: CAISETETQYF. CDR3 DNA: TGTGCCATCAGTGAGACCGAGACCCAGTACTTC. The rearrangement uses TRBV10-3 and TRBJ2-5; no firm D call. Trimming shortened V by 2 bases and J by 5 bases, and 3 bases separated the two germline ends. Per germline, CDR1 ENHRY and CDR2 SYGVKD. This CDR3 has 11 amino acids.

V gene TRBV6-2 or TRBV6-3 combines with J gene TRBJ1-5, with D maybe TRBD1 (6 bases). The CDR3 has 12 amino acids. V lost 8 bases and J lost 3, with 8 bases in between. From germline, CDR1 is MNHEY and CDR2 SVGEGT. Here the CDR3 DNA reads TGTGCCAGCCACAGGGTCAATCAGCCCCAGCATTTT. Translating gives CASHRVNQPQHF.

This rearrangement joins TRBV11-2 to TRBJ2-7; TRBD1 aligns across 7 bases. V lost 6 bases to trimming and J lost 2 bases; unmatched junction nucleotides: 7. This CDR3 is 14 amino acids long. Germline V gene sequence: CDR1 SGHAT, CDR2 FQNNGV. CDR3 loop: CASSRGQRAYEQYF. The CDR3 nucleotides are TGTGCCAGCAGTAGGGGACAGAGGGCCTACGAGCAGTACTTC.

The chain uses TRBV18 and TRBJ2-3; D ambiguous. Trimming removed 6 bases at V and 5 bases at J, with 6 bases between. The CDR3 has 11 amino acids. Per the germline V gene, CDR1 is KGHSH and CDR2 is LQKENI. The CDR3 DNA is TGTGCCAGCTCCGGTGGAGATACGCAGTATTTT. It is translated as CASSGGDTQYF.

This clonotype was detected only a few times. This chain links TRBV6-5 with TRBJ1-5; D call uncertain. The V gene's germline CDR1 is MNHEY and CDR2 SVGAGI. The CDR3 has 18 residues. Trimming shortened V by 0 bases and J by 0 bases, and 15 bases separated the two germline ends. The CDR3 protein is CASSYSTFREISNQPQHF. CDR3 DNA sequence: TGTGCCAGCAGTTACTCGACTTTCAGAGAAATTAGCAATCAGCCCCAGCATTTT.

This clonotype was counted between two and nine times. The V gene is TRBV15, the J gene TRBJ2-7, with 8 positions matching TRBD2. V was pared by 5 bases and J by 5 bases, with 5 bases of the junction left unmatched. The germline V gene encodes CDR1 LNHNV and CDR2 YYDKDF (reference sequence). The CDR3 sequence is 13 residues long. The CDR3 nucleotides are TGTGCCACCAGCCTGGGACTAGATAACGAGCAGTACTTC. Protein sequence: CATSLGLDNEQYF.

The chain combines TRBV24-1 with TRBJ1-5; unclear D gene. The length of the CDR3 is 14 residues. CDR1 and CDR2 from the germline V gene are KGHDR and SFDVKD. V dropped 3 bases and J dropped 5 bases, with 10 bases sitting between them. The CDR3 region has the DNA TGTGCCACCAGTGATGTTGTGGGAGATCAGCCCCAGCATTTT. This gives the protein CATSDVVGDQPQHF.

The CDR3 sequence: CASTPLTRTPGNTIYF. CDR3 bases: TGTGCCAGCACACCACTCACCCGGACCCCTGGAAACACCATATATTTT. The chain uses TRBV12-3 or TRBV12-4 and TRBJ1-3; D gene uncertain. The CDR3 extends over 16 amino acids. Trimming took off 7 bases at V and 2 bases at J, with 18 bases between the two ends.

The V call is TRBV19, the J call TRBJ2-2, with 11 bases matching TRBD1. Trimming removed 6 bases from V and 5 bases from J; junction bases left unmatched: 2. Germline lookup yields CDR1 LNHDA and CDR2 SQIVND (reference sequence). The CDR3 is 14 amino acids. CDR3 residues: CASRGQGVTGELFF. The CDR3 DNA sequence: TGTGCCAGTAGGGGACAGGGGGTGACCGGGGAGCTGTTTTTT. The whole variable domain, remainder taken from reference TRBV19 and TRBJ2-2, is DGGITQSPKYLFRKEGQNVTLSCEQNLNHDAMYWYRQDPGQGLRLIYYSQIVNDFQKGDIAEGYSVSREKKESFPLTVTSAQKNPTAFYLCASRGQGVTGELFFGEGSRLTVL.

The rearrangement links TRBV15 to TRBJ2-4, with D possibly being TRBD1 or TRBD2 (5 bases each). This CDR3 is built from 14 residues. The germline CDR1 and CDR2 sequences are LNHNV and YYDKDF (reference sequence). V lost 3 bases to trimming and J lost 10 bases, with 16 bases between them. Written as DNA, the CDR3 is TGTGCCACCAGCAGTTGGGGGACGGATAGGATTCAGTACTTC. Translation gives CATSSWGTDRIQYF. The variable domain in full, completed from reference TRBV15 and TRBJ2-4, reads DAMVIQNPRYQVTQFGKPVTLSCSQTLNHNVMYWYQQKSSQAPKLLFHYYDKDFNNEADTPDNFQSRRPNTSFCFLDIRSPGLGDTAMYLCATSSWGTDRIQYFGAGTRLSVL.

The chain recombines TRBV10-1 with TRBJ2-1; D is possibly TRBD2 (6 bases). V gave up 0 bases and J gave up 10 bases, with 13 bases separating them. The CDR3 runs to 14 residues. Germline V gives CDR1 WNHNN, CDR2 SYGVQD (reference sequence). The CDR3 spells CASSESGRRGEQFF. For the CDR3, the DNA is TGCGCCAGCAGTGAGTCGGGCAGACGGGGGGAGCAGTTCTTC.

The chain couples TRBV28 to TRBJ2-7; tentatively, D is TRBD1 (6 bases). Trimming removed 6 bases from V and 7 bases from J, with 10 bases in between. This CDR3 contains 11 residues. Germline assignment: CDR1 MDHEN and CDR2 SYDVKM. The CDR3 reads CASRGAREQYF. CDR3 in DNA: TGTGCCAGCAGGGGGGCCCGGGAGCAGTACTTC.